Following are 28 T cell receptor beta chains from one sample sequenced in a study of OX40 agonist ivuxolimab in advanced cancers. Library preparation was by the immunoSEQ multiplex PCR assay. This immuneACCESS table, as held by TCRdb, lists in-frame sequences with V and J called but not all clones. Of the missing ones, under half trace to an unresolved V gene in checked studies; the others have no known cause. The sample contains under 90,000 clones, about 90% of them found a single time. The top ten constitute approximately 1.8% of the sample. The material was CD4+ or CD8+ T cells sorted from blood, obtained in a trial of the OX40 agonist ivuxolimab. The receptors stem from an adult with an advanced solid tumor such as melanoma, head and neck, liver or kidney cancer.

This chain links TRBV30 with TRBJ1-2; TRBD1 matches at 9 bases. This CDR3 is built from 14 residues. Germline loops: CDR1 GTSNPN, CDR2 SVGIG (reference sequence). The J segment lost 6 bases and the V segment lost 0 bases, leaving 5 bases of the junction unmatched. CDR3 sequence (DNA): TGTGCCTGGAGTGTACAGGGGGCTATGAATGGCTACACCTTC. Encoded protein: CAWSVQGAMNGYTF. Filled out from reference TRBV30 and TRBJ1-2, the complete variable domain reads SQTIHQWPATLVQPVGSPLSLECTVEGTSNPNLYWYRQAAGRGLQLLFYSVGIGQISSEVPQNLSASRPQDRQFILSSKKLLLSDSGFYLCAWSVQGAMNGYTFGSGTRLTVV.

J is TRBJ2-1 and V is TRBV7-9, with TRBD2 matching over 8 bases. Germline V CDR1 and CDR2: SEHNR, FQNEAQ (reference sequence). V dropped 5 bases and J dropped 4; count of bases not matched to a gene: 7. This CDR3 region has 15 residues. In DNA form, the CDR3 reads TGTGCCAGCAGCCAAGCGACTAGCGTTTACAATGAGCAGTTCTTC. It is translated as CASSQATSVYNEQFF.

CDR3 sequence reads: CASSLGTMNTEAFF. DNA of the CDR3: TGTGCCAGCAGCTTAGGCACTATGAACACTGAAGCTTTCTTT. The chain combines TRBV7-9 with TRBJ1-1; D ambiguous. The CDR3 has 14 residues. The V and J ends lost 1 base and 0 bases respectively, with 6 bases between them. Germline V gives CDR1 SEHNR, CDR2 FQNEAQ (reference sequence).

This rearrangement joins TRBV7-7 to TRBJ2-2; D possibly corresponds to TRBD2 (6 bases). The CDR3 loop spans 14 amino acids. The V end was cut by 5 bases, the J end by 1 base, with 8 bases between. The germline V gene encodes CDR1 SSHAT and CDR2 FNYEAQ (reference sequence). DNA for the CDR3: TGTGCCAGCAGCCTTAGCGGGAACACCGGGGAGCTGTTTTTT. Its protein is CASSLSGNTGELFF.

CDR3 sequence reads: CASSRRAGAMSSYNEQFF. DNA of the CDR3: TGCGCCAGCAGCCGCCGAGCGGGGGCCATGAGCTCCTACAATGAGCAGTTCTTC. The J gene is TRBJ2-1, the V gene TRBV4-3; 8 bases align to TRBD2. Unmatched junction bases numbered 11, after V lost 4 bases and J lost 0 bases. Per the germline V gene, CDR1 is LGHNA and CDR2 is YSLEER. The CDR3 sequence is 18 residues long.

This chain connects TRBV6-1 to TRBJ2-1; weak D call: TRBD1 (5 bases). This CDR3 is 15 amino acids long. CDR1 is MNHNS, CDR2 SASEGT, per germline. V shed 1 base and J shed 2 bases, with 9 bases lying between them. In nucleotides, the CDR3 is TGTGCCAGCAGTGAAGGGCAGGGCCCCTACAATGAGCAGTTCTTC. Its protein product is CASSEGQGPYNEQFF.

Details on this clone: At one boundary the junction diverges from the germline segment, which might be a read error. The rearrangement joins TRBV5-8 to TRBJ1-5, with 7 bases aligning to TRBD1. In germline, CDR1 is SGHTS, CDR2 YDEGEE. The CDR3 extends over 15 amino acids. The CDR3 protein is CASSRTRDSWQPQHF. The CDR3 bases are TGCGCCAGCAGCCGGACCCGGGACAGCTGGCAGCCCCAGCATTTT.

CDR3 bases: TGTGCCAGCAGTAGGACAGGTCAAGAGACCCAGTACTTC. Its protein product is CASSRTGQETQYF. The J gene is TRBJ2-5, the V gene TRBV28; 7 nucleotides agree with TRBD1. CDR3 size: 13 residues. V lost 5 bases to trimming and J lost 2 bases; unmatched junction nucleotides: 2. Germline V CDR1 and CDR2: MDHEN, SYDVKM.

V gene TRBV2 combines with J gene TRBJ2-1, with 13 bases matching TRBD2. The CDR3 contains 15 residues. The junction had 7 bases not matched to a gene; V was cut back by 5 bases and J by 9 bases. The germline V gene encodes CDR1 SNHLY and CDR2 FYNNEI. The CDR3, as DNA: TGTGCCAGCAGTCCACTAGCGGGAGGGGGGAGTGAGCAGTTCTTC. Its protein is CASSPLAGGGSEQFF. Looking up the rest from reference TRBV2 and TRBJ2-1 gives the full variable domain: EPEVTQTPSHQVTQMGQEVILRCVPISNHLYFYWYRQILGQKVEFLVSFYNNEISEKSEIFDDQFSVERPDGSNFTLKIRSTKLEDSAMYFCASSPLAGGGSEQFFGPGTRLTVL.

This chain links TRBV29-1 with TRBJ2-7; D is possibly TRBD2 (5 bases). The V end was cut by 5 bases, the J end by 3 bases, with 14 bases between. The germline V gene has CDR1 SQVTM and CDR2 ANQGSEA. The CDR3 is made up of 13 amino acids. The CDR3 DNA sequence: TGCAGCGTTCGGGATTCTGGTCGCTACGAGCAGTACTTC. Protein sequence: CSVRDSGRYEQYF.

The CDR3 DNA follows: TGCGCCAGCAGCCAAGATCCGAACTACGAGCAGTACTTC. This gives the protein CASSQDPNYEQYF. The chain employs TRBV4-1 and TRBJ2-7; D ambiguous. Germline CDR1 and CDR2: MGHRA and YSYEKL. Trimming removed 0 bases from V and 3 bases from J, with 6 bases in between. The CDR3 covers 13 residues.

This clone is medium-sized. The chain has TRBV15 and TRBJ2-1; 11 nucleotides agree with TRBD2. There are 17 residues in the CDR3. After removal of 4 bases from V and 8 bases from J, the junction contained 13 bases not matched to a gene. Germline V lookup: CDR1 LNHNV, CDR2 YYDKDF (reference sequence). The CDR3 loop reads CATSIRTSGYRPDEQFF. The CDR3 bases are TGTGCCACCAGCATCCGGACTAGCGGGTATCGCCCCGATGAGCAGTTCTTC.

The chain employs TRBV30 and TRBJ1-5; no clear D. V was trimmed by 0 bases and J by 3 bases, leaving 6 bases between them. The CDR3 extends over 13 amino acids. The germline gives CDR1 GTSNPN, CDR2 SVGIG (reference sequence). The CDR3 DNA follows: TGTGCCTGGAGTGTCAGCTACAATCAGCCCCAGCATTTT. Translating it yields CAWSVSYNQPQHF.

This chain joins TRBV9 and TRBJ2-7, with 7 nucleotides matching TRBD1. Per the germline V gene, CDR1 is SGDLS and CDR2 is YYNGEE. Unmatched junction bases numbered 13, after V lost 4 bases and J lost 6 bases. The CDR3 has 15 residues. CDR3 DNA: TGTGCCAGCAGCCGCGACAGGGCCCTATCCGGCGAGCAGTACTTC. Amino acids: CASSRDRALSGEQYF.

J is TRBJ2-1 and V is TRBV6-4; 11 bases align to TRBD2. The junction had 2 bases not matched to a gene; V was cut back by 4 bases and J by 3 bases. Germline V gene lookup returns CDR1 MRHNA and CDR2 SNTAGT. The CDR3 extends over 15 amino acids. This chain's CDR3 is CASSALAGGYNEQFF. The CDR3 DNA reads TGTGCCAGCAGTGCGCTAGCGGGAGGCTACAATGAGCAGTTCTTC.

The chain recombines TRBV5-6 with TRBJ2-7; possibly TRBD1 for D (5 bases). CDR1 and CDR2 (germline): SGHDT, YYEEEE. V lost 4 bases and J lost 9, with 20 bases in between. The CDR3 totals 14 residues. Here the CDR3 DNA reads TGTGCCAGCAGCAAACCAACACGCGGCCAGGGGCAGTACTTC. Translated, it gives CASSKPTRGQGQYF.

This chain connects TRBV27 to TRBJ1-4, with 8 bases identical to TRBD1. The CDR3 has 13 amino acids. The V gene's germline CDR1 is MNHEY and CDR2 SMNVEV (reference sequence). V lost 9 bases to trimming and J lost 8 bases; unmatched junction nucleotides: 8. The DNA for the CDR3 is TGTGCCAGTACAACAGGGGGGCGAGAAAAACTGTTTTTT. This codes for CASTTGGREKLFF.

The count of this clone is one. This chain links TRBV1 with TRBJ2-1; whether TRBD2, the table's D call, matches the DNA was not checked. TRBV1 is recorded as a pseudogene. This CDR3 is 16 amino acids long. CDR3 in DNA: TGTGCCAGCAGCTCAGCCGGGACTAGCGGCTGGGATGAGCAGTTCTTC. It translates to CASSSAGTSGWDEQFF.

The J gene is TRBJ2-7, the V gene TRBV11-2; TRBD2 matches 8 bases. Germline V gene lookup returns CDR1 SGHAT and CDR2 FQNNGV. The V segment lost 5 bases and the J segment 4 bases; nucleotides outside the gene matches: 10. There are 15 residues in the CDR3. The CDR3, as DNA: TGTGCCAGCAGCCCCCGCCGTGTAGCGGGGTACGAGCAGTACTTC. Amino acids: CASSPRRVAGYEQYF.

This clone was observed once. The chain is built from TRBV10-3 and TRBJ2-2; 9 bases are shared with TRBD1. Germline V CDR1 and CDR2: ENHRY, SYGVKD. V dropped 5 bases and J dropped 4; count of bases not matched to a gene: 2. CDR3 length: 14 amino acids. This chain's CDR3 is CAISNRGRTGELFF. The CDR3 DNA reads TGTGCCATCAGTAACAGGGGGCGCACCGGGGAGCTGTTTTTT.

V is TRBV7-2 and J is TRBJ2-3, with 8 positions matching TRBD2. The CDR3 consists of 15 residues. CDR1 SGHTA and CDR2 FQGNSA come from the germline V gene. Trimming at V came to 3 bases and at J to 6 bases, leaving 8 bases not matched to a gene. CDR3 bases: TGTGCCAGCAGCTTTAGGGGACTAGGAGGCGATACGCAGTATTTT. Protein sequence: CASSFRGLGGDTQYF.

The V gene is TRBV9, the J gene TRBJ2-7, with TRBD2 matching 8 bases. Germline V gene lookup returns CDR1 SGDLS and CDR2 YYNGEE. The V gene end was trimmed by 0 bases and the J gene end by 5 bases; junction bases not matched to a gene: 7. This CDR3 has 15 amino acids. CDR3 DNA: TGTGCCAGCAGCGTAGGAACGGGAGGGGTCAACGAGCAGTACTTC. Encoded protein: CASSVGTGGVNEQYF.

The chain recombines TRBV28 with TRBJ2-3; tentative D call: TRBD2 (7 bases). Trimming left V 5 bases short and J 4 bases short, with 25 bases between. CDR3 length equals 18 residues. CDR1 is MDHEN, CDR2 SYDVKM, per germline. CDR3 bases: TGTGCCAGCAGTGGAGTACCCGGACCGGGGGGCGCAGCAGATACGCAGTATTTT. This codes for CASSGVPGPGGAADTQYF.

The CDR3 DNA reads TGTGCCAGCAGCCAAAACCCCGGAACCTATGGCTACACCTTC. Residues: CASSQNPGTYGYTF. The chain has TRBV14 and TRBJ1-2; D is undetermined. Trimming pared 2 bases from V and 4 bases from J, leaving 11 bases between. The CDR3 runs 14 residues. Germline V gene lookup returns CDR1 SGHDN and CDR2 FVKESK.

The chain uses TRBV19 and TRBJ2-4; D uncertain. This CDR3 contains 17 residues. Germline assignment: CDR1 LNHDA and CDR2 SQIVND (reference sequence). The germline V and J ends were trimmed by 3 bases and 1 base, with 16 bases remaining between them. The CDR3 protein is CASSMAPGGVAKNIQYF. CDR3 in DNA: TGTGCCAGTAGTATGGCCCCTGGCGGTGTGGCCAAAAACATTCAGTACTTC.

V and J are TRBV28 and TRBJ2-3, with 9 positions matching TRBD1. The CDR3 runs to 13 residues. V was pared by 8 bases and J by 6 bases, with 6 bases of the junction left unmatched. Germline-derived CDR1 and CDR2 are MDHEN and SYDVKM. CDR3 coding DNA: TGTGCCAGCTCTGGGACAGGGACCGATACGCAGTATTTT. It translates to CASSGTGTDTQYF.

The rearrangement links TRBV6-6 to TRBJ2-7; 7 bases match TRBD1. Germline CDR1 reads MNHNY; CDR2 reads SVGAGI (reference sequence). The V and J ends lost 4 bases and 7 bases, in that order; junction bases with no gene match: 4. The CDR3 runs 12 residues. The CDR3 protein is CASSSTGSEQYF. In DNA form, the CDR3 reads TGTGCCAGCAGTTCGACAGGGTCGGAGCAGTACTTC.

With regard to this clone: A read error may account for a junction end that differs from germline. Additional DNA sequences in this sample encode the identical CDR3. The V and J genes are TRBV30 and TRBJ2-2, with D possibly being TRBD2 (6 bases). The CDR3 consists of 16 residues. Germline-derived CDR1 and CDR2 are GTSNPN and SVGIG (reference sequence). The CDR3 DNA reads as TGTGCTTGGAGTCGGGGGACCGCTTCGAACACCGGGGAGCTGTTTTTT. Residues: CAWSRGTASNTGELFF.